This is a list of T cell receptor beta chains from one sample in a study of control samples from healthy donors and cancer patients. Measured with immunoSEQ multiplex PCR; TCRdb has only the in-frame clones, and not every one. The sample lists roughly 130,000 clones; more than 85% were seen once. Input material: blood. Every receptor here comes from a man aged 18-30 years in good health. Both conserved end residues are part of each CDR3. The order of the fields is CDR3 protein, CDR3 DNA, clone size, V gene, J gene, D gene. D genes are given only for firm matches. Where a row states a size, it is once, few, many or the class of an expanded clone; other rows omit it.

CDR3aa: CASSEETGRKLFF; CDR3nt: TGTGCCAGCAGCGAAGAGACGGGTAGGAAACTGTTTTTT; abundance: NA; v_gene: TRBV7-6; j_gene: TRBJ1-4; d_gene: NA
CDR3aa: CASSPGQGGQPQHF; CDR3nt: TGTGCCAGCTCACCGGGACAGGGAGGCCAGCCCCAGCATTTT; abundance: NA; v_gene: TRBV18; j_gene: TRBJ1-5; d_gene: TRBD1
CDR3aa: CASMTAEAGPYGYTF; CDR3nt: TGTGCCAGCATGACCGCAGAGGCAGGGCCCTATGGCTACACCTTC; abundance: NA; v_gene: TRBV6-5; j_gene: TRBJ1-2; d_gene: NA
CDR3aa: CACDPGTGLADEQFF; CDR3nt: TGTGCCTGCGATCCGGGGACAGGGCTAGCCGATGAGCAGTTCTTC; abundance: NA; v_gene: TRBV30; j_gene: TRBJ2-1; d_gene: TRBD1
CDR3aa: CATSGGGGAWKTDTQYF; CDR3nt: TGTGCCACCAGTGGGGGCGGGGGGGCCTGGAAAACAGATACGCAGTATTTT; abundance: NA; v_gene: TRBV24-1; j_gene: TRBJ2-3; d_gene: TRBD2
CDR3aa: CATSRGAANYGYTF; CDR3nt: TGTGCCACCAGCAGAGGCGCAGCTAACTATGGCTACACCTTC; abundance: NA; v_gene: TRBV15; j_gene: TRBJ1-2; d_gene: NA
CDR3aa: CASSGPWGPHQPQHF; CDR3nt: TGTGCCAGTAGTGGACCGTGGGGGCCGCATCAGCCCCAGCATTTT; abundance: NA; v_gene: TRBV19; j_gene: TRBJ1-5; d_gene: NA
CDR3aa: CASSHQTGAPYGYTF; CDR3nt: TGCGCCAGCAGCCATCAAACAGGGGCCCCGTATGGCTACACCTTC; abundance: NA; v_gene: TRBV4-1; j_gene: TRBJ1-2; d_gene: TRBD1
CDR3aa: CATSDSRDLSGPQHF; CDR3nt: TGTGCCACCAGTGATAGTAGAGATCTTAGCGGGCCCCAGCATTTT; abundance: once; v_gene: TRBV24-1; j_gene: TRBJ1-5; d_gene: NA
CDR3aa: CASSRQGSYTF; CDR3nt: TGTGCCAGCTCGCGACAGGGTAGCTACACCTTC; abundance: few; v_gene: TRBV18; j_gene: TRBJ1-2; d_gene: TRBD1
CDR3aa: CASSAGTDNEKLFF; CDR3nt: TGTGCCAGCAGCGCCGGGACAGATAATGAAAAACTGTTTTTT; abundance: NA; v_gene: TRBV9; j_gene: TRBJ1-4; d_gene: TRBD1
CDR3aa: CASSQEGQDTDTQYF; CDR3nt: TGCGCCAGCAGCCAAGAGGGGCAGGACACAGATACGCAGTATTTT; abundance: NA; v_gene: TRBV4-1; j_gene: TRBJ2-3; d_gene: NA
CDR3aa: CASSQEVARPYGYTF; CDR3nt: TGCGCCAGCAGCCAGGAAGTCGCCAGACCCTATGGCTACACCTTC; abundance: NA; v_gene: TRBV5-1; j_gene: TRBJ1-2; d_gene: NA
CDR3aa: CASSVDEDGGTEAFF; CDR3nt: TGTGCCAGCAGCGTAGACGAGGACGGGGGCACTGAAGCTTTCTTT; abundance: NA; v_gene: TRBV9; j_gene: TRBJ1-1; d_gene: NA
CDR3aa: CATGSGLGEQYF; CDR3nt: TGTGCCACCGGGTCGGGTTTGGGGGAGCAGTACTTC; abundance: NA; v_gene: TRBV12-3/TRBV12-4; j_gene: TRBJ2-7; d_gene: NA
CDR3aa: CSSYENEKLFF; CDR3nt: TGCAGTTCGTACGAGAATGAAAAACTGTTTTTT; abundance: NA; v_gene: TRBV29-1; j_gene: TRBJ1-4; d_gene: NA
CDR3aa: CASSLTRGAAGYEAFF; CDR3nt: TGTGCCAGCAGCTTAACAAGAGGCGCAGCCGGCTATGAAGCTTTCTTT; abundance: NA; v_gene: TRBV5-6; j_gene: TRBJ1-1; d_gene: NA
CDR3aa: CASSSNLGQLSNQPQHF; CDR3nt: TGTGCCAGTAGTTCCAACCTCGGACAGCTTAGCAATCAGCCCCAGCATTTT; abundance: NA; v_gene: TRBV19; j_gene: TRBJ1-5; d_gene: NA
CDR3aa: CASSIISGGQNEQFF; CDR3nt: TGTGCCAGTAGTATAATATCGGGGGGGCAGAATGAGCAGTTCTTC; abundance: once; v_gene: TRBV19; j_gene: TRBJ2-1; d_gene: TRBD2
CDR3aa: CASMSSYEQYF; CDR3nt: TGTGCCAGCATGAGCTCCTACGAGCAGTACTTC; abundance: NA; v_gene: TRBV21-1; j_gene: TRBJ2-7; d_gene: NA